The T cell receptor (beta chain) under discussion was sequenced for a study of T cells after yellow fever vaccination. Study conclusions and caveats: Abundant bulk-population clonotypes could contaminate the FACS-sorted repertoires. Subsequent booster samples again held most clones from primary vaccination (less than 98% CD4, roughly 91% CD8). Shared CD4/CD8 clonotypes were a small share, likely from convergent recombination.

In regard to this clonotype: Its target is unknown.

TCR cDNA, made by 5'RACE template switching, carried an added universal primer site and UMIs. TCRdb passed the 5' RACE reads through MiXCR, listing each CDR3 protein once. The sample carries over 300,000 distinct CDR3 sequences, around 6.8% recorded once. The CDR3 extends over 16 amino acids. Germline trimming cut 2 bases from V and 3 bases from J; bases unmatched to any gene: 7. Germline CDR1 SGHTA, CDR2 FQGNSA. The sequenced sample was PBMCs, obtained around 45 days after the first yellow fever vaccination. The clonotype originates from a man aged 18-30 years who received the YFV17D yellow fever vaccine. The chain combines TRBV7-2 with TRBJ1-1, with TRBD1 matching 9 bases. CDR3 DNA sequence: TGTGCCAGCAGCTTATTGGACAGGGGAGGGGACACTGAAGCTTTCTTT. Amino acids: CASSLLDRGGDTEAFF.